This entry features one TCR beta chain sequence. This sample is part of a study of CD8+CD57+ T cells in acquired aplastic anemia. CDR3 length equals 15 residues. In germline, CDR1 is DFQATT, CDR2 SNEGSKA (reference sequence). Trimming cost V 6 bases and J 7 bases, with 19 bases left between them. Genomic DNA was employed as the template in profiling TCR beta VDJ and CDR3. In TCRdb, the reads were re-called with MiXCR into one record per CDR3 protein. The sample lists around 500,000 distinct CDR3 sequences; under 40% were seen once. Patients sequenced had flow cytometry evidence of CD8+CD57+ cell expansion.

The rearrangement uses TRBV20-1 and TRBJ1-6; D remains unclear. This clonotype originated in a human donor with aplastic anemia. Sequenced material: sorted CD4+, CD8+, or CD8+CD57+ T cells (not recorded which) from PBMCs. CDR3 nucleotide sequence: TGCAGTGCCAGTAGTGACCGACAAACGAATTCACCCCTCCACTTT. As protein: CSASSDRQTNSPLHF.